Sequencing of this TCR beta chain was carried out in a study of blood T cell repertoires in COVID-19. Whole-study context: From the United States, Italy and Spain came samples of acute and convalescent COVID-19. Sources were T cells, B-cell-depleted T cells, or PBMCs; the material itself was cDNA or gDNA.

Germline assignment: CDR1 LNHDA and CDR2 SQIVND (reference sequence). V was shortened by 6 bases and J by 7 bases, with 10 bases between the two germline ends. The CDR3 length is 12 residues. Sequenced by immunoSEQ multiplex PCR; TCRdb stores in-frame clones only, minus some. The table lists 220,000 or so clones, around 80% of them singletons. The receptor was derived from a woman of 80 years or more with acute or convalescent COVID-19. Sequenced: peripheral blood. The rearrangement joins TRBV19 to TRBJ2-1; D is perhaps TRBD1 (6 bases). The CDR3 is CASSRTVNEQFF. The CDR3 region has the DNA TGTGCCAGTAGCCGGACAGTTAATGAGCAGTTCTTC.